Sequencing of this T cell receptor (beta chain) was carried out in a study of CD8 T cells in Susac syndrome. The RNA, 0.5 to 1 ug, was put through reverse transcription using random hexamers. From the immunoSEQ multiplex PCR reads, TCRdb called clonotypes with MiXCR, one entry per CDR3 protein. The sample has 150,000 to 190,000 distinct CDR3 sequences, about 94% seen once. With 4 bases removed from V and 1 base from J, the gap between germline ends came to 4 bases. CDR1 is SGHVS, CDR2 FQNEAQ, per germline. The CDR3 is 12 residues long. Input material: CD8+ T cells from PBMCs. The chain has TRBV7-8 and TRBJ1-1; D is ambiguous. The clonotype was recovered from a human donor with multiple sclerosis. CDR3 sequence: CASSWTNTEAFF. The DNA of the CDR3 is TGTGCCAGCAGCTGGACGAACACTGAAGCTTTCTTT. The complete variable domain, with remaining parts taken from reference TRBV7-8 and TRBJ1-1, reads GAGVSQSPRYKVAKRGQDVALRCDPISGHVSLFWYQQALGQGPEFLTYFQNEAQLDKSGLPSDRFFAERPEGSVSTLKIQRTQQEDSAVYLCASSWTNTEAFFGQGTRLTVV.